The 16 T cell receptor beta chains presented below share a single source sample, sequenced in a study of CD8 T cells in ankylosing spondylitis (dated by TCRdb to the late 2010s). The library was built by means of 5' RACE. Instrument on record: Illumina HiSeq 2500. TCRdb reprocessed the public reads (quality trimming at Q25 with fastp, clone calling with MiXCR) and kept in-frame beta chains. CDR3 protein duplicates are merged, each entry listing the most common genes and DNA. Across this sample there are roughly 230,000 distinct CDR3 sequences, with about 18% seen only once. Less than 35% of the sample is in the top ten clones. Sequencing was done on a sample of blood, either unsorted or a sorted T cell fraction (not recorded which). The receptors were sampled from a male donor with ankylosing spondylitis or in good health (not recorded which).

The chain carries TRBV6-5 and TRBJ1-4; D is unresolved. The CDR3 sequence is 11 residues long. V dropped 10 bases and J dropped 8 bases, with 11 bases sitting between them. CDR1 is MNHEY and CDR2 is SVGAGI in the germline V gene. The CDR3 DNA sequence: TGTGCCAAAATTGGGTGGGAAAAACTGTTTTTT. Protein: CAKIGWEKLFF.

For this clonotype: The junction differs from germline at one of its ends, possibly a read error. CDR3 in DNA: TGCAGCGGGGGCACGAATTCCTCCGAGCAGTACTTC. Its translation: CSGGTNSSEQYF. The chain is built from TRBV29-1 and TRBJ2-7; D may be TRBD1 (5 bases). The germline V gene has CDR1 SQVTM and CDR2 ANQGSEA. This CDR3 is built from 12 residues.

The CDR3 loop reads CATRLAGSDEQFF. The CDR3 coding sequence is TGTGCCACCAGACTAGCGGGAAGTGATGAGCAGTTCTTC. This rearrangement joins TRBV15 to TRBJ2-1, with 10 nucleotides matching TRBD2. Germline V gene lookup returns CDR1 LNHNV and CDR2 YYDKDF (reference sequence). The trim removed 6 bases at V and 8 bases at J, leaving 4 bases unmatched. The CDR3 length is 13 residues.

The table lists this clonotype with many counts. The chain uses TRBV12-3 or TRBV12-4 and TRBJ1-1; the D is unclear. The CDR3 has 13 residues. V was trimmed by 2 bases and J by 5 bases, leaving 9 bases between them. The CDR3 here is CASSLSGRTEAFF. CDR3 nucleotide sequence: TGTGCCAGCAGTTTAAGCGGGAGGACTGAAGCTTTCTTT.

The chain combines TRBV6-1 with TRBJ2-3; tentatively, D is TRBD1 or TRBD2 (5 bases each). CDR1 and CDR2 (germline): MNHNS, SASEGT. There are 14 residues in the CDR3. Trimming stripped 6 bases from V and 6 bases from J, with 16 bases between. DNA of the CDR3: TGTGCCAGCAGCTCAAATCATGGGACGGATACGCAGTATTTT. It codes for CASSSNHGTDTQYF.

The chain links TRBV11-3 to TRBJ2-2, with D possibly called TRBD1 or TRBD2 (5 bases each). The V and J ends lost 5 bases and 2 bases respectively, with 15 bases between them. The CDR3 sequence is 16 residues long. The germline V gene has CDR1 SGHNT and CDR2 YENEEA. Here the CDR3 DNA reads TGTGCCAGCAGCGTACGGGCAGGGAGTAACACCGGGGAGCTGTTTTTT. Translated: CASSVRAGSNTGELFF.

This chain connects TRBV29-1 to TRBJ1-3; a weak D match, TRBD1 (5 bases). CDR3 size: 11 residues. Trimming removed 6 bases from V and 7 bases from J, with 10 bases in between. Germline-derived CDR1 and CDR2 are SQVTM and ANQGSEA. This CDR3 is CSVGTENTIYF. The CDR3 DNA is TGCAGCGTCGGGACCGAGAACACCATATATTTT.

The rearrangement uses TRBV29-1 and TRBJ2-7; D is unresolved. With 3 bases removed from V and 1 base from J, the gap between germline ends came to 10 bases. Germline V gene sequence: CDR1 SQVTM, CDR2 ANQGSEA. The CDR3 extends over 13 amino acids. CDR3 protein: CSVEDGESYEQYF. CDR3 sequence (DNA): TGCAGCGTTGAGGATGGTGAGTCCTACGAGCAGTACTTC.

The table lists this clonotype with many counts. The CDR3 DNA follows: TGTGCCAGCAGTTTAATTGTCCCAGGGATAAACGAGCAGTACTTC. This translates into CASSLIVPGINEQYF. The V and J genes are TRBV27 and TRBJ2-7, with D possibly matching TRBD1 (5 bases). Germline-derived CDR1 and CDR2 are MNHEY and SMNVEV (reference sequence). Trimming cost V 2 bases and J 5 bases, with 16 bases left between them. This CDR3 has 15 amino acids.

This clonotype has more than one count but fewer than ten. V usage is TRBV7-9 and J usage is TRBJ2-7; TRBD1 is a possible D gene (5 bases). In germline, CDR1 is SEHNR, CDR2 FQNEAQ (reference sequence). The CDR3 loop spans 13 amino acids. V lost 1 base and J 5 bases, leaving 9 bases between the germline ends. This chain's CDR3 is CASSLDTDNEQYF. CDR3 DNA: TGTGCCAGCAGCTTAGATACGGACAACGAGCAGTACTTC.

This clonotype was detected a few times. The chain combines TRBV9 with TRBJ1-2; TRBD1 is a possible D gene (6 bases). The length of the CDR3 is 17 residues. Trimming took 4 bases from V and 7 from J, leaving 26 bases between them. Germline values: CDR1 SGDLS, CDR2 YYNGEE. CDR3 sequence reads: CASSPADRIRWEGGYTF. The CDR3 nucleotides are TGTGCCAGCAGCCCGGCCGACAGGATCCGATGGGAGGGTGGCTACACCTTC.

This clonotype was detected many times. This chain joins TRBV24-1 and TRBJ2-3, with TRBD1 identical over 9 bases. The length of the CDR3 is 20 residues. Looked up from germline, CDR1 is KGHDR and CDR2 is SFDVKD. The V gene end was trimmed by 4 bases and the J gene end by 2 bases; junction bases not matched to a gene: 18. CDR3 protein: CATSEFTGGPSGRFTDTQYF. CDR3 nucleotides: TGTGCCACCAGTGAATTCACAGGGGGCCCATCGGGGAGGTTCACAGATACGCAGTATTTT.

This clonotype occurred a few times. The junction and the germline gene differ at one end; a read error may be behind it. The V and J genes are TRBV7-7 and TRBJ2-7, with 7 positions matching TRBD2. The germline CDR1 and CDR2 sequences are SSHAT and FNYEAQ (reference sequence). The CDR3 consists of 16 residues. The CDR3 DNA follows: TGTGCTAGCAGCTTAGCATTCCGCGGGGGTCCCTACGAGCAGTACTTC. Its protein is CASSLAFRGGPYEQYF.

The genes are TRBV27 and TRBJ2-7; 7 bases agree with TRBD1. Germline V gene sequence: CDR1 MNHEY, CDR2 SMNVEV (reference sequence). Trimming removed 6 bases from V and 2 bases from J; junction bases left unmatched: 10. CDR3 length equals 15 residues. The CDR3 here is CASSSIETGPYEQYF. CDR3 in DNA: TGTGCCAGCAGCTCAATCGAGACAGGGCCCTACGAGCAGTACTTC.

The rearrangement uses TRBV20-1 and TRBJ2-2, with D possibly being TRBD1 (5 bases). Germline lookup yields CDR1 DFQATT and CDR2 SNEGSKA (reference sequence). Trimming stripped 4 bases from V and 1 base from J, with 7 bases between. The length of the CDR3 is 13 residues. CDR3 nucleotide sequence: TGCAGTGCTACAGGGTTGAACACCGGGGAGCTGTTTTTT. Translation gives CSATGLNTGELFF.

This clonotype came up a few times. The chain is built from TRBV4-3 and TRBJ2-2; D unresolved. Looked up from germline, CDR1 is LGHNA and CDR2 is YSLEER. This CDR3 spans 15 amino acids. V gave up 1 base and J gave up 2 bases, with 8 bases separating them. In nucleotides, the CDR3 is TGCGCCAGCAGCCAAGGACTGAGCAACACCGGGGAGCTGTTTTTT. This codes for CASSQGLSNTGELFF.